Detailed here is one TCR beta chain. Its target is unknown. This sample is part of a study of identical twins. TCRdb redid the calling of the 5' RACE reads with MiXCR, one entry per CDR3 protein. Of 750,000 to 950,000 distinct CDR3 sequences in the sample, around an eighth were seen once. Study-level points and caveats: An excess of low generation probability was shown by twin-shared out-of-frame alpha sequences.

Per the germline V gene, CDR1 is KGHDR and CDR2 is SFDVKD. The V end lost 5 bases, the J end lost 2 bases, and 17 bases lay between the germline ends. CDR3 length equals 16 residues. These records were also assigned to another study, of yellow fever vaccine responses in identical twins.

The clonotype comes from a young woman in good health. Sequencing was done on a sample of PBMCs. This sequence joins TRBV24-1 and TRBJ2-5, with D possibly being TRBD2 (7 bases). The CDR3 DNA sequence: TGTGCCACCAGTGCCCTGCCAGGGAGGGGGCAAGAGACCCAGTACTTC. It codes for CATSALPGRGQETQYF.